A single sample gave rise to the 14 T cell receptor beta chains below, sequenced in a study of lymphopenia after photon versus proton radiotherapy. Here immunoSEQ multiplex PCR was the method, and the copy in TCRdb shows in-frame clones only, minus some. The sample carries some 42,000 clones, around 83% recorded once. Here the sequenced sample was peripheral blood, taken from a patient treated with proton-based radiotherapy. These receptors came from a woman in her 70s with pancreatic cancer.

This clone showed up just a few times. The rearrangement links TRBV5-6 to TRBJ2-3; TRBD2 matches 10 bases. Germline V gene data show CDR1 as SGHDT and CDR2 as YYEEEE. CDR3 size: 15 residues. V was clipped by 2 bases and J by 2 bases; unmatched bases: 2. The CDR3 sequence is CASSLLAGPTDTQYF. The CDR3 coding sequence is TGTGCCAGCAGCTTACTAGCGGGGCCCACAGATACGCAGTATTTT.

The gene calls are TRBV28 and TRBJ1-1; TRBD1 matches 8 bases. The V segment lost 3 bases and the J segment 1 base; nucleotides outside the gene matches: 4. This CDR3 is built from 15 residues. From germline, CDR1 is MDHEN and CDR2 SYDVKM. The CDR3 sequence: CASSFHRGSNTEAFF. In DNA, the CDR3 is TGTGCCAGCAGTTTTCACAGGGGGTCGAACACTGAAGCTTTCTTT.

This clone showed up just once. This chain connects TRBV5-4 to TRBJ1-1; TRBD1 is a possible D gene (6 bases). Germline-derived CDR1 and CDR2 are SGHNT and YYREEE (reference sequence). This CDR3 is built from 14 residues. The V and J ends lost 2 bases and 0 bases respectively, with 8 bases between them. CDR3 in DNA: TGTGCCAGCAGCTTCAGGGGATTGAACACTGAAGCTTTCTTT. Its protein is CASSFRGLNTEAFF.

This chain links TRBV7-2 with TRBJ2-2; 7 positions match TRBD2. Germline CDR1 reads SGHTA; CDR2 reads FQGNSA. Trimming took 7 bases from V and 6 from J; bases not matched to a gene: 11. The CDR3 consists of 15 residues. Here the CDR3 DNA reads TGTGCCAGCAAGCGGGATCGTGTCGTCGCCGGGGAGCTGTTTTTT. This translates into CASKRDRVVAGELFF.

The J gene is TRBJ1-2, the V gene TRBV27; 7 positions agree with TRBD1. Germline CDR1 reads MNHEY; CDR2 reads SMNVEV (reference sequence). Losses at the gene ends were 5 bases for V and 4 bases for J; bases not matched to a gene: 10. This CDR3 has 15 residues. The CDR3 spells CASSPHRDSAYGYTF. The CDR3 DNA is TGTGCCAGCAGTCCGCACCGGGACAGTGCCTATGGCTACACCTTC.

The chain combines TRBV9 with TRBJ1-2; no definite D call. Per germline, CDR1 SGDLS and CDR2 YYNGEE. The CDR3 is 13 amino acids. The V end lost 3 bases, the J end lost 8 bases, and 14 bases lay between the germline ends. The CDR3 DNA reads TGTGCCAGCAGCGGGGGAGGGAAACCCGGCTACACCTTC. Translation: CASSGGGKPGYTF.

This chain's CDR3 is CASSDGTSGRILNEQFF. DNA for the CDR3: TGTGCCAGCAGCGATGGGACTAGCGGACGGATTTTAAATGAGCAGTTCTTC. The chain carries TRBV7-2 and TRBJ2-1; 11 bases match TRBD2. CDR1 SGHTA and CDR2 FQGNSA come from the germline V gene. The length of the CDR3 is 17 residues. The ends lost 5 bases at V and 7 bases at J; junction bases unmatched: 13.

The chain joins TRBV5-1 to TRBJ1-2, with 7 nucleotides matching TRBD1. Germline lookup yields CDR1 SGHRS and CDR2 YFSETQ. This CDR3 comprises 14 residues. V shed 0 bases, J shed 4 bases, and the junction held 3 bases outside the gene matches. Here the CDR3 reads CASSLGQGGYGYTF. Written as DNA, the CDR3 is TGCGCCAGCAGCTTGGGACAGGGAGGCTATGGCTACACCTTC.

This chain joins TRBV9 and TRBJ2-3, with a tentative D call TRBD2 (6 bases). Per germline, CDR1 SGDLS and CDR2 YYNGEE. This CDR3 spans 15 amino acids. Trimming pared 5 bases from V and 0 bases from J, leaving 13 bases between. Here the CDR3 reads CASSVLATSTDTQYF. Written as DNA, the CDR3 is TGTGCCAGCAGTGTCCTAGCGACTAGCACAGATACGCAGTATTTT.

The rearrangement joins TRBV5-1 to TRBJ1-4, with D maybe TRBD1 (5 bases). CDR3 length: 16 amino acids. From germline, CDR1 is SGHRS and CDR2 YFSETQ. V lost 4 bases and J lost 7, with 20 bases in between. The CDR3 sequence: CASSLEGRLEGEKLFF. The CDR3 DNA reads TGCGCCAGCAGCCTCGAGGGGCGACTTGAGGGTGAAAAACTGTTTTTT.

The DNA for the CDR3 is TGTGCCAGCAGTCCTATAGCGGGTAATTACAATGAGCAGTTCTTC. It encodes CASSPIAGNYNEQFF. V gene TRBV6-4 combines with J gene TRBJ2-1; TRBD2 aligns across 7 bases. V shed 5 bases, J shed 4 bases, and the junction held 8 bases outside the gene matches. Germline CDR1 is MRHNA and CDR2 is SNTAGT. This CDR3 is built from 15 residues.

DNA for the CDR3: TGTGCCAGTAGTATCCAGACAGGGGGCCAGCCCCAGCATTTT. Protein product: CASSIQTGGQPQHF. V usage is TRBV19 and J usage is TRBJ1-5, with 10 positions matching TRBD1. After removal of 3 bases from V and 7 bases from J, the junction contained 3 bases not matched to a gene. CDR1 is LNHDA and CDR2 is SQIVND in the germline V gene (reference sequence). This CDR3 has 14 residues. The entire variable domain, with the rest obtained from reference TRBV19 and TRBJ1-5, is as follows: DGGITQSPKYLFRKEGQNVTLSCEQNLNHDAMYWYRQDPGQGLRLIYYSQIVNDFQKGDIAEGYSVSREKKESFPLTVTSAQKNPTAFYLCASSIQTGGQPQHFGDGTRLSIL.

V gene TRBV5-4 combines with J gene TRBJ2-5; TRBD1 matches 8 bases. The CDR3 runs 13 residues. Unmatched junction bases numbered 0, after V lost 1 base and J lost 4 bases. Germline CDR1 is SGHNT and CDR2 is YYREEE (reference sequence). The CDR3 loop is CASSLTGGETQYF. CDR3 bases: TGTGCCAGCAGCTTGACAGGGGGAGAGACCCAGTACTTC.

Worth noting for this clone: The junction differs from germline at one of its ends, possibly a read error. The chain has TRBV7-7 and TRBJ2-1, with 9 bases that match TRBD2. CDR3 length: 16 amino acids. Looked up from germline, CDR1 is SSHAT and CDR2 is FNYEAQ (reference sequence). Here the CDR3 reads CASSLDWTSVYNEQFF. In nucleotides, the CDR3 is TGTGCTAGCAGCTTAGACTGGACTAGCGTCTACAATGAGCAGTTCTTC.